This entry describes one TCR beta chain. Its specificity is not known. Primers included in the PCR were 60 Vbeta and 13 Jbeta primers. The method was immunoSEQ multiplex PCR; TCRdb's version includes in-frame clones alone and lacks a portion of them. The sample has some 170,000 clones; around 80% are singletons. The data were obtained in a study of cytomegalovirus exposure and HLA in healthy donors. Study-wide background: A previous analysis identified approximately 120 million unique TCR beta sequences derived from some 170 million T cells.

Study-wide results and limits: Some public TCRs appeared in many individuals, while most sequences were rare. It emerged from a later analysis that several of the most significant clusters appeared to be linked to common viral pathogens. Only CMV serostatus was available as immune exposure information.

This CDR3 has 13 amino acids. The V end was cut by 4 bases, the J end by 11 bases, with 18 bases between. Germline values: CDR1 SGDLS, CDR2 YYNGEE. This TCR was sampled from a girl aged 10 to 17 in good health and CMV-seropositive. V and J are TRBV9 and TRBJ1-1; D is unclear. What was sequenced was PBMCs. This chain's CDR3 is CASSPEVGWYAFF. In nucleotides, the CDR3 is TGTGCCAGCAGCCCCGAAGTCGGGTGGTATGCTTTCTTT. Using reference TRBV9 and TRBJ1-1 for the parts outside the CDR3, the full variable domain is DSGVTQTPKHLITATGQRVTLRCSPRSGDLSVYWYQQSLDQGLQFLIQYYNGEERAKGNILERFSAQQFPDLHSELNLSSLELGDSALYFCASSPEVGWYAFFGQGTRLTVV.